These T cell receptor beta chains were read from a single sample in a study of T cell responses to AZD1222 COVID-19 vaccine. TCRdb keeps only in-frame clones here, not all; method: immunoSEQ multiplex PCR. This table has around 99,000 clones, roughly 87% appearing once. Sequenced material: peripheral blood, taken on day 0 of AZD1222 vaccination. The receptor set was obtained from an adult in good health. Both conserved end residues are part of each CDR3. The D gene is left open where the match is weak. Where a row states a size, it is once, few, many or the class of an expanded clone; other rows omit it.

j_gene,v_gene,abundance,d_gene,CDR3aa,CDR3nt
TRBJ1-1,TRBV6-5,NA,NA,CASSSGLNTEAFF,TGTGCCAGCAGTTCCGGGTTGAACACTGAAGCTTTCTTT
TRBJ1-5,TRBV28,NA,TRBD1,CASRLGQGTSNQPQHF,TGTGCCAGCCGGTTAGGACAGGGGACATCCAATCAGCCCCAGCATTTT
TRBJ2-3,TRBV4-2,NA,NA,CASSQDRGRIDTQYF,TGTGCCAGCAGCCAAGACCGGGGCCGTATAGATACGCAGTATTTT
TRBJ1-4,TRBV4-1,few,TRBD1,CASSRITGTGEKLFF,TGCGCCAGCAGCCGTATTACCGGGACAGGGGAAAAACTGTTTTTT
TRBJ2-3,TRBV4-3,NA,TRBD1,CASSQAPVGTGVPDTQYF,TGCGCCAGCAGCCAGGCCCCGGTCGGGACAGGGGTACCAGATACGCAGTATTTT
TRBJ2-5,TRBV19,NA,TRBD1,CASQKSGTGMETQYF,TGTGCCAGTCAAAAATCCGGGACAGGGATGGAGACCCAGTACTTC
TRBJ2-7,TRBV18,NA,TRBD2,CASSTGGNYEQYF,TGTGCCAGCTCAACGGGGGGGAACTACGAGCAGTACTTC
TRBJ1-1,TRBV5-4,NA,NA,CASSLGSVGLGTEAFF,TGTGCCAGCAGCTTGGGTAGCGTGGGGCTGGGCACTGAAGCTTTCTTT
TRBJ2-2,TRBV5-6,NA,TRBD2,CASSLTSGGPNTGELFF,TGTGCCAGCAGTTTAACTAGCGGGGGACCGAACACCGGGGAGCTGTTTTTT
TRBJ2-3,TRBV11-2,NA,TRBD1,CASSWTGSCDTQYF,TGTGCCAGCAGCTGGACAGGGAGTTGTGATACGCAGTATTTT
TRBJ2-2,TRBV25-1,NA,TRBD2,CASSPGGTGELFF,TGTGCCAGCAGCCCGGGGGGAACCGGGGAGCTGTTTTTT
TRBJ1-1,TRBV18,few,NA,CASSPDSLLNTEAFF,TGTGCCAGCTCACCAGACAGCCTCCTGAACACTGAAGCTTTCTTT
TRBJ2-1,TRBV28,NA,NA,CASSSLDSTYNEQFF,TGTGCCAGCAGTTCCCTGGACAGTACCTACAATGAGCAGTTCTTC
TRBJ2-1,TRBV5-6,NA,TRBD2,CASSALAGGSSYNEQFF,TGTGCCAGCAGCGCTCTAGCGGGAGGTAGCTCCTACAATGAGCAGTTCTTC
TRBJ2-7,TRBV5-1,NA,NA,CASSWAWGSYEQYF,TGCGCCAGCAGCTGGGCCTGGGGCTCCTACGAGCAGTACTTC
TRBJ1-1,TRBV2,NA,TRBD1,CASSFDRGRLNTEAFF,TGTGCCAGCAGCTTCGACAGGGGGCGCCTCAACACTGAAGCTTTCTTT
TRBJ1-4,TRBV19,NA,NA,CASSPHQDRKLFF,TGTGCCAGTAGTCCCCACCAGGACAGAAAACTGTTTTTT
TRBJ2-7,TRBV7-9,NA,TRBD1,CASSPGTAKTYEQYF,TGTGCCAGCAGTCCCGGGACAGCCAAGACTTACGAGCAGTACTTC
TRBJ2-3,TRBV5-1,NA,NA,CASSLGGGFRDTQYF,TGCGCCAGCAGCTTGGGTGGAGGGTTTAGGGATACGCAGTATTTT
TRBJ1-2,TRBV9,NA,TRBD1,CASSVRDRLDGYTF,TGTGCCAGCAGCGTCCGGGACAGGCTCGATGGCTACACCTTC
TRBJ2-2,TRBV2,NA,NA,CASSDPDTANTGELFF,TGTGCCAGCAGTGACCCGGACACCGCGAACACCGGGGAGCTGTTTTTT
TRBJ2-5,TRBV15,NA,NA,CVRDNRRQETQYF,TGTGTCCGTGACAACAGGAGACAAGAGACCCAGTACTTC
TRBJ2-5,TRBV4-3,once,NA,CASSQALQGARETQYF,TGCGCCAGCAGCCAGGCCCTCCAAGGGGCGCGGGAGACCCAGTACTTC
TRBJ2-5,TRBV29-1,NA,TRBD1,CSVEDRGGRATQYF,TGCAGCGTTGAAGATCGAGGGGGCCGGGCGACCCAGTACTTC
TRBJ2-2,TRBV7-7,NA,TRBD1,CASSAGTANTGELFF,TGTGCCAGCAGCGCCGGGACAGCGAACACCGGGGAGCTGTTTTTT
TRBJ2-1,TRBV6-5,NA,TRBD2,CASSWLAGGNEQFF,TGTGCCAGCAGTTGGCTAGCGGGGGGGAATGAGCAGTTCTTC
TRBJ1-3,TRBV14,NA,NA,CASRRGSGNTIYF,TGTGCCAGCCGGAGGGGCTCTGGAAACACCATATATTTT
TRBJ2-5,TRBV9,NA,TRBD1,CASSVAPRQGRETQYF,TGTGCCAGCAGCGTAGCCCCGAGACAGGGGAGGGAGACCCAGTACTTC
TRBJ2-3,TRBV11-3,once,NA,CASSLAAGDTQYF,TGTGCCAGCAGCTTAGCGGCAGGGGATACGCAGTATTTT
TRBJ1-1,TRBV19,once,NA,CASSIDPENTEAFF,TGTGCCAGTAGTATAGATCCTGAGAACACTGAAGCTTTCTTT
TRBJ1-1,TRBV5-5,NA,TRBD1,CASSFRTGNTEAFF,TGTGCCAGCAGCTTTAGGACAGGGAACACTGAAGCTTTCTTT
TRBJ1-4,TRBV30,once,NA,CAWSVQTNEKLFF,TGTGCCTGGAGTGTACAGACTAATGAAAAACTGTTTTTT
TRBJ1-3,TRBV4-2,NA,NA,CASSQTTVPSGNTIYF,TGTGCCAGCAGCCAAACTACCGTACCCTCTGGAAACACCATATATTTT
TRBJ1-1,TRBV6-4,NA,NA,CASSAAGNTEAFF,TGTGCCAGCAGTGCGGCCGGGAACACTGAAGCTTTCTTT
TRBJ2-4,TRBV11-3,NA,NA,CASTRSREPKNIQYF,TGTGCCAGCACCCGATCAAGGGAGCCCAAAAACATTCAGTACTTC
TRBJ1-5,TRBV10-1,NA,NA,CASSERLSAGPQHF,TGCGCCAGCAGTGAAAGGTTGTCGGCAGGTCCCCAGCATTTT
TRBJ2-2,TRBV6-5,NA,NA,CASSRPGGELFF,TGTGCCAGCAGCCGCCCCGGTGGGGAGCTGTTTTTT
TRBJ1-4,TRBV7-2,NA,NA,CASSSMFAEKLFF,TGTGCCAGCAGCTCAATGTTTGCCGAAAAACTGTTTTTT
TRBJ2-4,TRBV10-3,NA,TRBD1,CAISESTGGLNIQYF,TGTGCCATCAGTGAGTCGACAGGGGGCCTAAACATTCAGTACTTC
TRBJ1-4,TRBV7-2,NA,TRBD1,CASSGGTDPGGEKLFF,TGTGCCAGCAGCGGGGGGACAGATCCCGGGGGTGAAAAACTGTTTTTT
TRBJ1-5,TRBV24-1,NA,NA,CATSDLGDGNQPQHF,TGTGCCACCAGTGATTTGGGGGACGGGAATCAGCCCCAGCATTTT
TRBJ2-1,TRBV11-2,NA,TRBD2,CASSLTSGSGEQFF,TGTGCCAGCAGCCTGACTAGCGGGAGCGGCGAGCAGTTCTTC
TRBJ1-4,TRBV7-9,NA,NA,CASSPLGIEKLFF,TGTGCCAGCAGCCCCCTAGGGATTGAAAAACTGTTTTTT
TRBJ2-2,TRBV5-1,NA,TRBD1,CASSLGTGQAGELFF,TGCGCCAGCAGCTTGGGGACAGGGCAAGCCGGGGAGCTGTTTTTT
TRBJ2-3,TRBV25-1,NA,NA,CASSDRTPADTQYF,TGTGCCAGCAGTGACCGCACCCCGGCAGATACGCAGTATTTT
TRBJ2-1,TRBV7-2,once,TRBD2,CASSLGSGGGIYNEQFF,TGTGCCAGCAGCTTAGGTTCAGGCGGGGGAATCTACAATGAGCAGTTCTTC
TRBJ2-1,TRBV15,NA,TRBD2,CATSRDLGLAGGTNNEQFF,TGTGCCACCAGCAGAGATTTGGGGCTAGCGGGAGGAACTAACAATGAGCAGTTCTTC
TRBJ2-3,TRBV11-2,few,NA,CASSLGSRTDTQYF,TGTGCCAGCAGCTTAGGTAGTAGAACAGATACGCAGTATTTT
TRBJ1-5,TRBV27,NA,NA,CASSPGSNQPQHF,TGTGCCAGCAGTCCTGGGAGCAATCAGCCCCAGCATTTT
TRBJ2-3,TRBV11-2,NA,TRBD2,CASRRAGGRPDTQYF,TGTGCCAGCAGGCGAGCGGGAGGGCGCCCAGATACGCAGTATTTT
TRBJ2-3,TRBV2,NA,NA,CASSGQGTDTQYF,TGTGCCAGCAGTGGACAGGGCACAGATACGCAGTATTTT